These 18 T cell receptor beta chains were sequenced from one sample in a study of blood T cell repertoires in COVID-19. Clones were sequenced by immunoSEQ multiplex PCR, and TCRdb holds only the in-frame ones, with some missing. The data show around 100,000 clones, with approximately 86% seen just once and roughly 4% held by the top ten. The sequencing sample was made of peripheral blood. These receptors originate from a man aged 35-49 years with acute or convalescent COVID-19.

The gene calls are TRBV3-1 (or the pseudogene TRBV3-2) and TRBJ1-3; no firm D call. In germline, CDR1 is LGHDT, CDR2 YNNKEL (reference sequence). CDR3 length: 14 amino acids. V lost 4 bases to trimming and J lost 1 base, with 8 bases between them. CDR3 sequence: CASSPGRSGNTIYF. DNA for the CDR3: TGTGCCAGCAGCCCCGGTCGGTCTGGAAACACCATATATTTT.

In this sample, this clone turned up a few times. This chain connects TRBV30 to TRBJ2-7; tentatively, D is TRBD2 (7 bases). V lost 1 base to trimming and J lost 3 bases, with 10 bases between them. Germline CDR1 and CDR2: GTSNPN and SVGIG (reference sequence). This CDR3 has 13 residues. The CDR3 DNA sequence: TGTGCCTGGAGTGAAGGGGGGGACTACGAGCAGTACTTC. It translates to CAWSEGGDYEQYF.

The genes are TRBV5-1 and TRBJ1-1, with no clear D. CDR1 and CDR2 from the germline V gene are SGHRS and YFSETQ. The CDR3 runs 14 residues. Trimming shortened V by 1 base and J by 0 bases, and 7 bases separated the two germline ends. Here the CDR3 reads CASSLTALNTEAFF. CDR3 in DNA: TGCGCCAGCAGCTTGACAGCCCTGAACACTGAAGCTTTCTTT.

The chain uses TRBV5-5 and TRBJ1-6; the D is unclear. The germline V gene encodes CDR1 SGHKS and CDR2 YYEKEE (reference sequence). The germline V and J ends were trimmed by 2 bases and 7 bases, with 7 bases remaining between them. The CDR3 is made up of 13 amino acids. CDR3 sequence reads: CASSFSVNSPLHF. Here the CDR3 DNA reads TGTGCCAGCAGCTTCAGCGTCAATTCACCCCTCCACTTT.

The V gene is TRBV18, the J gene TRBJ1-3; 8 bases are a match to TRBD1. Germline CDR1 reads KGHSH; CDR2 reads LQKENI. The CDR3 sequence is 14 residues long. J lost 2 bases, V lost 6 bases, and 3 bases had no gene match. Here the CDR3 reads CASSQDRAGNTIYF. In DNA form, the CDR3 reads TGTGCCAGCTCCCAGGACAGGGCTGGAAACACCATATATTTT. The variable domain in full, completed from reference TRBV18 and TRBJ1-3, reads NAGVMQNPRHLVRRRGQEARLRCSPMKGHSHVYWYRQLPEEGLKFMVYLQKENIIDESGMPKERFSAEFPKEGPSILRIQQVVRGDSAAYFCASSQDRAGNTIYFGEGSWLTVV.

The chain carries TRBV7-2 and TRBJ1-6, with TRBD1 identical over 7 bases. Trimming cost V 1 base and J 7 bases; bases outside gene matches: 1. Germline V CDR1 and CDR2: SGHTA, FQGNSA. CDR3 length equals 14 residues. The DNA for the CDR3 is TGTGCCAGCAGCTTAGTACAGGGGAATTCACCCCTCCACTTT. It translates to CASSLVQGNSPLHF.

V and J are TRBV12-3 or TRBV12-4 and TRBJ2-7; D gene uncertain. V lost 6 bases and J lost 5, with 8 bases in between. There are 11 residues in the CDR3. The DNA of the CDR3 is TGTGCCAGCAGCGACCGGGACGAGCAGTACTTC. Its protein product is CASSDRDEQYF.

V is TRBV5-1 and J is TRBJ2-2, with 13 bases identical to TRBD2. V trimming: 4 bases; J trimming: 3 bases; junction bases outside the gene matches: 6. Germline V CDR1 and CDR2: SGHRS, YFSETQ. This CDR3 spans 17 amino acids. CDR3 in DNA: TGCGCCAGCAGCCCGGGGACTAGCGGGGTACACACCGGGGAGCTGTTTTTT. Translated: CASSPGTSGVHTGELFF.

J is TRBJ2-2 and V is TRBV11-3; D gene ambiguous. Germline V gene sequence: CDR1 SGHNT, CDR2 YENEEA. This CDR3 contains 13 residues. The germline V and J ends were trimmed by 1 base and 7 bases, with 7 bases remaining between them. CDR3 sequence: CASSLVGYGELFF. For the CDR3, the DNA is TGTGCCAGCAGCTTAGTCGGGTACGGGGAGCTGTTTTTT.

This clone was picked up a small number of times. J is TRBJ1-2 and V is TRBV29-1; D is possibly TRBD1 (5 bases). The CDR3 extends over 14 amino acids. The germline V and J ends were trimmed by 1 base and 3 bases, with 12 bases remaining between them. In germline, CDR1 is SQVTM, CDR2 ANQGSEA. Written as DNA, the CDR3 is TGCAGCGTTGAAGTGAAGGGGCGCGACTATGGCTACACCTTC. Amino acids: CSVEVKGRDYGYTF.

The sample holds one count of this clone. The chain recombines TRBV4-2 with TRBJ2-2; 7 positions agree with TRBD2. Germline V gives CDR1 LGHNA, CDR2 YNFKEQ. V lost 5 bases to trimming and J lost 1 base; unmatched junction nucleotides: 4. The CDR3 is 15 residues long. This CDR3 reads CASSSLAVNTGELFF. The DNA for the CDR3 is TGTGCCAGCAGCTCTCTAGCGGTGAACACCGGGGAGCTGTTTTTT.

The chain employs TRBV4-3 and TRBJ1-5; no firm D call. The V end was cut by 0 bases, the J end by 9 bases, with 15 bases between. There are 15 residues in the CDR3. Germline V lookup: CDR1 LGHNA, CDR2 YSLEER. The CDR3 protein is CASSQDPNISGPQHF. DNA of the CDR3: TGCGCCAGCAGCCAAGATCCGAATATATCGGGGCCCCAGCATTTT.

The chain couples TRBV5-6 to TRBJ1-1; 8 bases are a match to TRBD1. The length of the CDR3 is 15 residues. The J segment lost 1 base and the V segment lost 1 base, leaving 3 bases of the junction unmatched. The germline gives CDR1 SGHDT, CDR2 YYEEEE. CDR3: CASSLRTGTNTEAFF. CDR3 sequence (DNA): TGTGCCAGCAGCTTGAGGACAGGGACGAACACTGAAGCTTTCTTT.

This clone is a singleton in its sample. The chain has TRBV25-1 and TRBJ2-2, with D maybe TRBD1 (5 bases). Trimming left V 7 bases short and J 3 bases short, with 12 bases between. The CDR3 sequence is 14 residues long. Germline values: CDR1 MGHDK, CDR2 SYGVNS. The CDR3 sequence is CASKTDLYTGELFF. The CDR3, as DNA: TGTGCCAGCAAGACAGATTTGTACACCGGGGAGCTGTTTTTT.

This chain uses TRBV14 with TRBJ1-2; perhaps TRBD1 as D (6 bases). The germline CDR1 and CDR2 sequences are SGHDN and FVKESK. The V end lost 2 bases, the J end lost 8 bases, and 18 bases lay between the germline ends. CDR3 length equals 15 residues. The CDR3 sequence: CASSQQIGGGDGYTF. The DNA for the CDR3 is TGTGCCAGCAGCCAACAAATTGGGGGGGGCGACGGCTACACCTTC.

J is TRBJ1-1 and V is TRBV4-1; D is ambiguous. Germline V gene lookup returns CDR1 MGHRA and CDR2 YSYEKL. V was shortened by 4 bases and J by 1 base, with 13 bases between the two germline ends. This CDR3 comprises 15 residues. The DNA for the CDR3 is TGCGCCAGCAGCCCTTTGAACGGAGAGAACACTGAAGCTTTCTTT. It specifies CASSPLNGENTEAFF.

The rearrangement joins TRBV6-5 to TRBJ2-1; 9 positions agree with TRBD1. The V segment lost 6 bases and the J segment 10 bases; nucleotides outside the gene matches: 7. The CDR3 extends over 13 amino acids. Germline assignment: CDR1 MNHEY and CDR2 SVGAGI. The CDR3 region has the DNA TGTGCCAGCAGAGCACAGGGGGCGCGGGAGCAGTTCTTC. It encodes CASRAQGAREQFF.

This chain uses TRBV30 with TRBJ1-6; 7 positions agree with TRBD1. Germline CDR1 and CDR2: GTSNPN and SVGIG (reference sequence). V gave up 1 base and J gave up 7 bases; unmatched junction bases: 1. This CDR3 region has 13 residues. This CDR3 reads CAWSGGQNSPLHF. For the CDR3, the DNA is TGTGCCTGGAGTGGGGGACAGAATTCACCCCTCCACTTT.